This T cell receptor beta chain was sequenced during a study of long-term antiretroviral therapy in people with HIV. Findings of the study overall: ART was followed by higher diversity that remained below transplant donor controls.

Notes on this clone: As yet, its antigen is unknown.

Trimming shortened V by 6 bases and J by 4 bases, and 10 bases separated the two germline ends. Looked up from germline, CDR1 is KGHSH and CDR2 is LQKENI. This CDR3 is 13 amino acids long. Samples held about 0.9-10 million cryopreserved PBMC, and DNA extraction followed. Assay version v3.0 of immunoSEQ was used, and it was run at survey level. What sequencing targeted per sample was about 40,000-50,000 T-cell genomes. Measured with immunoSEQ multiplex PCR; TCRdb has only the in-frame clones, and not every one. The sample holds roughly 25,000 clones, around 85% seen once. This material consisted of unsorted PBMCs, taken 2.3 years after starting antiretroviral therapy. The rearrangement joins TRBV18 to TRBJ2-1; perhaps TRBD2 as D (5 bases). The TCR sequence derives from a middle-aged man with HIV. CDR3 region: CASSPGYYNEQFF. In nucleotides, the CDR3 is TGTGCCAGCTCTCCGGGATATTACAATGAGCAGTTCTTC.